The clone carrying this T cell receptor beta chain was observed once. The sample's time point: blood from clinic visit 5 months post-surgery; TSC patient then seizure free. The sample is drawn from a study of brain T cells in children with intractable seizures. The CDR3 has 15 amino acids. Germline V CDR1 and CDR2: SGDLS, YYNGEE. V lost 4 bases, J lost 4 bases, and 14 bases lay in between. Sequenced by immunoSEQ multiplex PCR; TCRdb stores in-frame clones only, minus some. The sample includes about 340,000 clones, 93% seen only once; the top ten take around 6%. Sequenced material: peripheral blood, taken about 5 months after surgery. The TCR comes from a boy less than two years old with tuberous sclerosis and intractable seizures. This sequence joins TRBV9 and TRBJ2-2; D remains ambiguous. The CDR3 here is CASSSPGMGTGELFF. The DNA for the CDR3 is TGTGCCAGCAGCTCCCCCGGCATGGGCACCGGGGAGCTGTTTTTT.